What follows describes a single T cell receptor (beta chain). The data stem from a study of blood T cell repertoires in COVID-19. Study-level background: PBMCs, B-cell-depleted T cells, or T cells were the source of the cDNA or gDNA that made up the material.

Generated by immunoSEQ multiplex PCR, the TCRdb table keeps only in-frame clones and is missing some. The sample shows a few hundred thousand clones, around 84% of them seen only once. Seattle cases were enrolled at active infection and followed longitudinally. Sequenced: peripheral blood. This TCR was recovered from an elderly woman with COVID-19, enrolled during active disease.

The CDR3 DNA is TGTGCCAGCAGTGAGGGCAGGGGAAACACCATATATTTT. It translates to CASSEGRGNTIYF. The V gene is TRBV6-4, the J gene TRBJ1-3, with D uncertain. Germline lookup yields CDR1 MRHNA and CDR2 SNTAGT. The germline V and J ends were trimmed by 3 bases and 4 bases, with 7 bases remaining between them. The CDR3 spans 13 residues.